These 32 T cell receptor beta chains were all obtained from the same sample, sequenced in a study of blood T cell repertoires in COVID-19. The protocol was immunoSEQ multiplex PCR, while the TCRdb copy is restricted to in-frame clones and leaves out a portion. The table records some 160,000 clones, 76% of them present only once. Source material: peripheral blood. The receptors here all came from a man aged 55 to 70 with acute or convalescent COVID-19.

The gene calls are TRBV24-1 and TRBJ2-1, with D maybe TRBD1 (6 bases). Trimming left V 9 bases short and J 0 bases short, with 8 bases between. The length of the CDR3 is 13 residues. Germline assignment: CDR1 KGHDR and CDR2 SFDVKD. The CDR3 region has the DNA TGTGCCACCTTGGACAGCTCCTACAATGAGCAGTTCTTC. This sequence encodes CATLDSSYNEQFF.

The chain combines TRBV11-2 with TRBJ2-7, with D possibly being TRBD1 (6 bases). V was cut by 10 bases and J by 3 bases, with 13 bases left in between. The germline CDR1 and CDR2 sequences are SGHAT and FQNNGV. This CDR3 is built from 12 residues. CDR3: CATEGVHYEQYF. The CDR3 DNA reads TGTGCCACCGAGGGGGTTCACTACGAGCAGTACTTC.

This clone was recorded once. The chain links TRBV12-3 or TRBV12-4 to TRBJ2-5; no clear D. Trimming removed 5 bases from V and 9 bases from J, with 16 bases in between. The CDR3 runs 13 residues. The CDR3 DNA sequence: TGTGCCAGCAGTATACTCCGTCTAAGCGCCCAGTACTTC. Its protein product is CASSILRLSAQYF.

CDR3 sequence (DNA): TGTGCCAGCAGTTATTCGGGAAACACCATATATTTT. This encodes CASSYSGNTIYF. V gene TRBV6-5 combines with J gene TRBJ1-3; D is unresolved. V lost 3 bases and J lost 4, with 4 bases in between. The CDR3 is 12 amino acids. Germline V gene data show CDR1 as MNHEY and CDR2 as SVGAGI.

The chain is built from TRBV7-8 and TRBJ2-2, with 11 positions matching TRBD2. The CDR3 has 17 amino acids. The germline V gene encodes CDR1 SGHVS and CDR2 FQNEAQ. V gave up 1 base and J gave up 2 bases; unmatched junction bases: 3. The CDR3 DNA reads TGTGCCAGCAGCTTAGGGGGACTAGCGGTAAACACCGGGGAGCTGTTTTTT. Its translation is CASSLGGLAVNTGELFF.

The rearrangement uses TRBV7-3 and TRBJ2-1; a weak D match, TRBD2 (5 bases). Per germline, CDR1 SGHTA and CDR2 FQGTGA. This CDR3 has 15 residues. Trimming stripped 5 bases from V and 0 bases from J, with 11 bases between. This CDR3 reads CASSGAAVSYNEQFF. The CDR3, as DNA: TGTGCCAGCAGCGGAGCGGCGGTCTCCTACAATGAGCAGTTCTTC.

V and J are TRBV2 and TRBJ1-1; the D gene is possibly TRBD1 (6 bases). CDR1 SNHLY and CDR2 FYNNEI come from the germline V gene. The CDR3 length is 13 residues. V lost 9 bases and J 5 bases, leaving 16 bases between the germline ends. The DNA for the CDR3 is TGTGCCAGTGACAGGACCCCGAAGACTGAAGCTTTCTTT. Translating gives CASDRTPKTEAFF.

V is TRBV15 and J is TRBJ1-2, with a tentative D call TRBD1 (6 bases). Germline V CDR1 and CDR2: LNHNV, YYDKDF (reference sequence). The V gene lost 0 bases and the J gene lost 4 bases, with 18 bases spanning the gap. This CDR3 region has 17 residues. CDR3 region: CATSREQGRVGGYGYTF. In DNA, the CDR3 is TGTGCCACCAGCAGAGAACAGGGTCGGGTTGGAGGCTATGGCTACACCTTC.

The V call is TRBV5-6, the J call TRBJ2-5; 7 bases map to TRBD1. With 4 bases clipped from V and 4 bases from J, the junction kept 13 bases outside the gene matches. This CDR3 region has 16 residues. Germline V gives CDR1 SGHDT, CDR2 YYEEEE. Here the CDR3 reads CASSLARGTGVETQYF. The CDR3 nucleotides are TGTGCCAGCAGCCTGGCGCGTGGTACAGGGGTAGAGACCCAGTACTTC.

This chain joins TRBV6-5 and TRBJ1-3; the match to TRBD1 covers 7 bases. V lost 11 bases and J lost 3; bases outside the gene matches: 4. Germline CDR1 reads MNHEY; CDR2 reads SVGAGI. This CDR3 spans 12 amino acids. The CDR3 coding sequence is TGTGCCCACCGGGACAGTGGAAACACCATATATTTT. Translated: CAHRDSGNTIYF.

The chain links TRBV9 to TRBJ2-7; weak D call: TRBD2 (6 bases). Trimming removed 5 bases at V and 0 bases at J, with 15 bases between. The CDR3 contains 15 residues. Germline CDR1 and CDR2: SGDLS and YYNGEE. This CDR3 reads CASSPFLASSYEQYF. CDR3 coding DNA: TGTGCCAGCAGTCCCTTTCTAGCGAGCTCCTACGAGCAGTACTTC.

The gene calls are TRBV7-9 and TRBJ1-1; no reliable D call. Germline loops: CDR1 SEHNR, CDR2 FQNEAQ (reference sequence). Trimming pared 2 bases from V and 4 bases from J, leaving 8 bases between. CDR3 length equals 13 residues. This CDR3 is CASSLIVSTEAFF. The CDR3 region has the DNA TGTGCCAGCAGCTTAATCGTGAGCACTGAAGCTTTCTTT.

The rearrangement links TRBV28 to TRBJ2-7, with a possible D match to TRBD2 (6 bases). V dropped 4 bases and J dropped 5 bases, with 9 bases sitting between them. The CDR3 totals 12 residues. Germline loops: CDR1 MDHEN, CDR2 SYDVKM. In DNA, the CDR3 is TGTGCCAGCAGTTCCGGGAGCCACGAGCAGTACTTC. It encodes CASSSGSHEQYF.

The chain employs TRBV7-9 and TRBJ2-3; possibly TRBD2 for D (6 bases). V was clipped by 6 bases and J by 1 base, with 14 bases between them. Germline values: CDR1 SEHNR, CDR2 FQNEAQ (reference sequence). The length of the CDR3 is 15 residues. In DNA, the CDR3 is TGTGCCAGCAGTCCACGGGGGATCCGCACAGATACGCAGTATTTT. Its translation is CASSPRGIRTDTQYF.

CDR3 region: CASSLAIRTGGTDTQYF. The CDR3 DNA sequence: TGTGCCAGCAGCTTGGCCATACGTACAGGGGGAACAGATACGCAGTATTTT. The V and J genes are TRBV5-6 and TRBJ2-3, with 8 bases lining up with TRBD1. In germline, CDR1 is SGHDT, CDR2 YYEEEE. The CDR3 consists of 17 residues. V lost 0 bases and J lost 3; bases outside the gene matches: 9.

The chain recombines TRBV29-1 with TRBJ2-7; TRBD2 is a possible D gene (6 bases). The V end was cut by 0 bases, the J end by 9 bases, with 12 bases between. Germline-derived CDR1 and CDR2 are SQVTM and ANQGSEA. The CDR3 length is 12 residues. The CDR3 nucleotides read TGCAGCGTTGAAGATGGGGAGGTTGGGCAGTACTTC. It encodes CSVEDGEVGQYF.

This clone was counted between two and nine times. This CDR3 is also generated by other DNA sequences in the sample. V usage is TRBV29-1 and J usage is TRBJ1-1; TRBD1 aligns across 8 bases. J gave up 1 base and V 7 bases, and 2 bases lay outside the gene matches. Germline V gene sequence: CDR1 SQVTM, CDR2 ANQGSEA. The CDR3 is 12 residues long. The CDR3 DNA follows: TGCAGCGCAGGACAGGGGAACACTGAAGCTTTCTTT. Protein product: CSAGQGNTEAFF.

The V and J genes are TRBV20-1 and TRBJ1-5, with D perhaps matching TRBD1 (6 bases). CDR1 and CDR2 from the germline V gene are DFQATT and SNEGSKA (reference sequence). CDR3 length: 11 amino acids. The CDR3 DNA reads TGCACCATAGGGGGGGGAGAACCCCAGCATTTT. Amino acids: CTIGGGEPQHF.

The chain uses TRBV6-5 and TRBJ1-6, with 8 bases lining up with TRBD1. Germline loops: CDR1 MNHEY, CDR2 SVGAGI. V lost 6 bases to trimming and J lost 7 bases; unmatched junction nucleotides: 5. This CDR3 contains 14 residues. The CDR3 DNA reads TGTGCCAGCAGCCAGACAGGGGACAATTCACCCCTCCACTTT. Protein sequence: CASSQTGDNSPLHF.

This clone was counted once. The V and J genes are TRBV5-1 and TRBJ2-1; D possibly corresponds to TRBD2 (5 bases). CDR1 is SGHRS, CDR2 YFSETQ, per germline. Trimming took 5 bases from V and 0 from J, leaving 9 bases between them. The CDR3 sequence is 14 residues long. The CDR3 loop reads CASRAALSYNEQFF. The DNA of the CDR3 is TGCGCCAGCAGAGCGGCCCTCTCCTACAATGAGCAGTTCTTC.

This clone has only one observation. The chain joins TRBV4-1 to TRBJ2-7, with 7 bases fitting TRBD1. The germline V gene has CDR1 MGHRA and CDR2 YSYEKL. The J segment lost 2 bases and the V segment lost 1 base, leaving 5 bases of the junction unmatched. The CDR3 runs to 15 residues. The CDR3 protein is CASSQVTGSAYEQYF. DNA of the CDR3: TGCGCCAGCAGCCAAGTGACAGGGTCCGCCTACGAGCAGTACTTC.

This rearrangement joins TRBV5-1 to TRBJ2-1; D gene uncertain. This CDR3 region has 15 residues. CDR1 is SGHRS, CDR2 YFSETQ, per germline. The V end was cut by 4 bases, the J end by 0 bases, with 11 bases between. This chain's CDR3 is CASSPRWSSYNEQFF. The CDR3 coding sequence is TGCGCCAGCAGCCCGAGATGGAGCTCCTACAATGAGCAGTTCTTC. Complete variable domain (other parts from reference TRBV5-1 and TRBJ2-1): KAGVTQTPRYLIKTRGQQVTLSCSPISGHRSVSWYQQTPGQGLQFLFEYFSETQRNKGNFPGRFSGRQFSNSRSEMNVSTLELGDSALYLCASSPRWSSYNEQFFGPGTRLTVL.

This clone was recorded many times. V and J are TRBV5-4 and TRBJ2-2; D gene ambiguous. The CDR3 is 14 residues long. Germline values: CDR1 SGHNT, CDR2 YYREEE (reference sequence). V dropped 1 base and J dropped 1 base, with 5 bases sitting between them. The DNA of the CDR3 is TGTGCCAGCAGCTTGCCAGGGAACACCGGGGAGCTGTTTTTT. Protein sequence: CASSLPGNTGELFF.

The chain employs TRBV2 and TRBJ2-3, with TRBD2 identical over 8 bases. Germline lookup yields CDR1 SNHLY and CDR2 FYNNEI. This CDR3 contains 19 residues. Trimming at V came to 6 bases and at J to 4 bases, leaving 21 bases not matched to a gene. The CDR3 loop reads CASSPLGLAGRRVPDTQYF. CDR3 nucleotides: TGTGCCAGCAGCCCCCTCGGGCTAGCGGGTCGAAGGGTACCAGATACGCAGTATTTT.

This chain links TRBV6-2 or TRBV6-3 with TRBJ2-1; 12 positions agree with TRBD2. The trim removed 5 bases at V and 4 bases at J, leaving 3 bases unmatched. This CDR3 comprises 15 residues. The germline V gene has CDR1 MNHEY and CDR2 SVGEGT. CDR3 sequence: CASSHGLAGYNEQFF. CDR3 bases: TGTGCCAGCAGTCATGGACTAGCGGGGTACAATGAGCAGTTCTTC.

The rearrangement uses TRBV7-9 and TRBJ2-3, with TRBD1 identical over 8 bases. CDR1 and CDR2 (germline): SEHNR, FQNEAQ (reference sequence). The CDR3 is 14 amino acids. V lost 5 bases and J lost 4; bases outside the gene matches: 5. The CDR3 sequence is CASSPGQAPDTQYF. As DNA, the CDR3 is TGTGCCAGCAGCCCGGGACAGGCCCCAGATACGCAGTATTTT.

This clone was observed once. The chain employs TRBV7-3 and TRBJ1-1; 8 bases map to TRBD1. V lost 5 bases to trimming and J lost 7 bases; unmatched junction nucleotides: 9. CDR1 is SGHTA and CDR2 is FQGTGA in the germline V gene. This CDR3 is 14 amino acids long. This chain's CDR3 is CASSPDRGSDEAFF. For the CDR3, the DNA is TGTGCCAGCAGCCCTGACAGGGGTAGTGATGAAGCTTTCTTT. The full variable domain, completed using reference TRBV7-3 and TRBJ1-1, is GAGVSQTPSNKVTEKGKYVELRCDPISGHTALYWYRQSLGQGPEFLIYFQGTGAADDSGLPNDRFFAVRPEGSVSTLKIQRTERGDSAVYLCASSPDRGSDEAFFGQGTRLTVV.

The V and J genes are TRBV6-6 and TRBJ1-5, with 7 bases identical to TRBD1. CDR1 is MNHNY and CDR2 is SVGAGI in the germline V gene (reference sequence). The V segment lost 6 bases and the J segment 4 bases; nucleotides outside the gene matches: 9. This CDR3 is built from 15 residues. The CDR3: CASRERTGSNQPQHF. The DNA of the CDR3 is TGTGCCAGCAGAGAAAGGACAGGCTCGAATCAGCCCCAGCATTTT.

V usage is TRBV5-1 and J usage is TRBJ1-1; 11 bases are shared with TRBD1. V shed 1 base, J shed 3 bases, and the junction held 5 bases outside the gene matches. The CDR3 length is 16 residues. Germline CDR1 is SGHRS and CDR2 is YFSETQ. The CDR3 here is CASSLRPGQGDTEAFF. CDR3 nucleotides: TGCGCCAGCAGCTTGAGACCGGGACAGGGGGACACTGAAGCTTTCTTT.

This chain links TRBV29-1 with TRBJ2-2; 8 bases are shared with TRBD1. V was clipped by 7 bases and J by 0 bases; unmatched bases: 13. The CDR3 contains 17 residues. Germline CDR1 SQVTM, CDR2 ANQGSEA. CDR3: CSAGATGGHTNTGELFF. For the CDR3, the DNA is TGCAGCGCTGGGGCAACAGGGGGGCATACGAACACCGGGGAGCTGTTTTTT.

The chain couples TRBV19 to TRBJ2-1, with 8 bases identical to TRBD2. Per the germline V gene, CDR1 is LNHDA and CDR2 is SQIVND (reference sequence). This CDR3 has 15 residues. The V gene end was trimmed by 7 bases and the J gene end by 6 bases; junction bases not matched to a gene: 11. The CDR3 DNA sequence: TGTGCCAGTAAGACGTTGGCGGGAGGTGGCAATGAGCAGTTCTTC. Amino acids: CASKTLAGGGNEQFF.

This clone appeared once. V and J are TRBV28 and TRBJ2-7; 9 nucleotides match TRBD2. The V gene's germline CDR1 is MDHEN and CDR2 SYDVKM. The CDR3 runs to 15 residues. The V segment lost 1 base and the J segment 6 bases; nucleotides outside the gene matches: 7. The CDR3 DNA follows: TGTGCCAGCAGTTTATTTGTAGCGGGAGTGGGCGAGCAGTACTTC. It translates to CASSLFVAGVGEQYF.